This TCR beta chain was obtained from a study of CDR3 diversity in severe acne. As for this clonotype: One junction end does not reproduce the germline sequence, and a read error may be involved.

TCRdb fed the PCR reads into MiXCR, producing one record per CDR3 protein. The sample lists more than 80,000 distinct CDR3 sequences, about 53% seen once, with approximately 10% in the top ten. Germline CDR1 is LNHNV and CDR2 is YYDKDF (reference sequence). This CDR3 spans 14 amino acids. The J gene is TRBJ2-7, the V gene TRBV15, with unresolved D. Input material: blood. The receptor was derived from a male donor with severe acne vulgaris. The CDR3 sequence is CTARKEGNYYEQYF. Here the CDR3 DNA reads TGCACCGCCAGAAAAGAAGGCAATTACTACGAGCAGTACTTC. Full variable domain (remainder filled in from reference TRBV15 and TRBJ2-7): DAMVIQNPRYQVTQFGKPVTLSCSQTLNHNVMYWYQQKSSQAPKLLFHYYDKDFNNEADTPDNFQSRRPNTSFCFLDIRSPGLGDTAMYLCTARKEGNYYEQYFGPGTRLTVT.